This T cell receptor beta chain was sequenced for a study of blood T cell repertoires in COVID-19. Clones were read by immunoSEQ multiplex PCR, and TCRdb kept only the in-frame ones, dropping some. The sample yields some 270,000 clones, 75% to 90% seen once. V gave up 7 bases and J gave up 8 bases, with 11 bases separating them. The CDR3 loop spans 10 amino acids. Germline V gives CDR1 SQVTM, CDR2 ANQGSEA. The genes are TRBV29-1 and TRBJ1-1, with D possibly being TRBD1 (6 bases). The source material was PBMCs or T cells enriched from blood (not recorded which). This TCR was sampled from a woman in her forties who had recovered from COVID-19. CDR3 sequence (DNA): TGCAGCGCCATAGGGACAGAAGCTTTCTTT. Its protein product is CSAIGTEAFF.